A single sample is the source of the 13 T cell receptor beta chains below, sequenced in a study of chronic HIV infection and antiretroviral therapy. TCRdb recomputed calls from the 5' RACE reads with MiXCR, one row per CDR3 protein. The sample gives some 43,000 distinct CDR3 sequences, 19% of which show up once; around 2.8% is in the top ten. The sample was peripheral blood. These receptors were taken from an adult who had HIV and had not received antiretroviral therapy, or was an uninfected healthy control (not recorded which).

This clonotype has just a few counts. V and J are TRBV4-1 and TRBJ2-3, with 8 bases fitting TRBD2. The germline V gene encodes CDR1 MGHRA and CDR2 YSYEKL. V shed 1 base, J shed 3 bases, and the junction held 12 bases outside the gene matches. This CDR3 is 18 amino acids long. DNA for the CDR3: TGCGCCAGCAGCCAAGGGCGGGGGACTAGGGGCGTTACAGATACGCAGTATTTT. This sequence encodes CASSQGRGTRGVTDTQYF.

In regard to this clonotype: The junction shows a germline mismatch at one end, possibly a read error. The V and J genes are TRBV4-2 and TRBJ2-2; TRBD2 aligns across 8 bases. Looked up from germline, CDR1 is LGHNA and CDR2 is YNFKEQ. The CDR3 extends over 15 amino acids. CDR3 coding DNA: TGTACCAGCAGCTCCCTAGCGGGTAACACCGGGGAGCTGTTTTTT. Protein sequence: CTSSSLAGNTGELFF.

The rearrangement links TRBV10-2 to TRBJ1-4, with a possible D match to TRBD1 (5 bases). The CDR3 loop spans 15 amino acids. V lost 6 bases to trimming and J lost 2 bases, with 13 bases between them. Germline values: CDR1 WSHSY, CDR2 SAAADI. CDR3 residues: CASSSTRATNEKLFF. As DNA, the CDR3 is TGCGCCAGCAGCTCGACCAGGGCTACTAATGAAAAACTGTTTTTT.

V gene TRBV20-1 combines with J gene TRBJ2-1; TRBD2 aligns across 7 bases. The CDR3 loop spans 14 amino acids. Germline V gene data show CDR1 as DFQATT and CDR2 as SNEGSKA (reference sequence). With V trimmed by 4 bases and J by 4 bases, 7 bases remained unmatched. The CDR3, as DNA: TGCAGTGCTATCTCTAGCGGAGGGTACAATGAGCAGTTCTTC. It encodes CSAISSGGYNEQFF.

The chain has TRBV29-1 and TRBJ1-2; possibly TRBD1 for D (5 bases). V dropped 2 bases and J dropped 7 bases, with 11 bases sitting between them. The CDR3 loop spans 12 amino acids. Looked up from germline, CDR1 is SQVTM and CDR2 is ANQGSEA. Here the CDR3 reads CSVEPGTGGYTF. CDR3 DNA: TGCAGCGTTGAACCAGGGACGGGTGGCTACACCTTC. Variable domain in full (rest from reference TRBV29-1 and TRBJ1-2): SAVISQKPSRDICQRGTSLTIQCQVDSQVTMMFWYRQQPGQSLTLIATANQGSEATYESGFVIDKFPISRPNLTFSTLTVSNMSPEDSSIYLCSVEPGTGGYTFGSGTRLTVV.

This chain links TRBV20-1 with TRBJ1-5, with D maybe TRBD1 (6 bases). Per germline, CDR1 DFQATT and CDR2 SNEGSKA (reference sequence). Deletions cut 0 bases from V and 11 bases from J, with 14 bases between. This CDR3 region has 13 residues. In nucleotides, the CDR3 is TGCAGTGCTAGAGATCCCACAGGGAGGGCCCAGCATTTT. It specifies CSARDPTGRAQHF.

The chain employs TRBV14 and TRBJ2-7; D is tentatively TRBD1 or TRBD2 (5 bases each). The CDR3 is 13 amino acids. Germline assignment: CDR1 SGHDN and CDR2 FVKESK. V was pared by 6 bases and J by 7 bases, with 16 bases between. The chain's CDR3 is CASRPTGPGEQYF. DNA of the CDR3: TGTGCCAGCAGACCAACAGGCCCGGGGGAGCAGTACTTC.

This clonotype has just a few counts. This chain connects TRBV6-2 or TRBV6-3 to TRBJ2-7; possible D gene TRBD2, 5 bases. The germline CDR1 and CDR2 sequences are MNHEY and SVGEGT. The CDR3 totals 16 residues. V was pared by 6 bases and J by 1 base, with 19 bases between. The CDR3 spells CASSPRGSGLSYEQYF. CDR3 DNA sequence: TGTGCCAGCAGCCCCCGTGGGAGCGGACTGTCCTACGAGCAGTACTTC.

This clonotype is medium-sized (0.01 to 0.1%) in the sample. Here the CDR3 DNA reads TGTGCCAGCAGCCAGTGGGGGGTAAACACTGAAGCTTTCTTT. Translated: CASSQWGVNTEAFF. The rearrangement links TRBV14 to TRBJ1-1; a weak D match, TRBD1 (5 bases). V lost 3 bases to trimming and J lost 2 bases, with 10 bases between them. Germline values: CDR1 SGHDN, CDR2 FVKESK. The CDR3 sequence is 14 residues long.

The V call is TRBV7-9, the J call TRBJ2-4; the match to TRBD1 covers 7 bases. V lost 6 bases and J lost 5; bases outside the gene matches: 4. The CDR3 is made up of 13 amino acids. CDR1 is SEHNR and CDR2 is FQNEAQ in the germline V gene (reference sequence). The CDR3 nucleotides read TGTGCCAGCAGGACAGGGAACGAAAACATTCAGTACTTC. Translation: CASRTGNENIQYF. Using reference TRBV7-9 and TRBJ2-4 for the parts outside the CDR3, the full variable domain is DTGVSQNPRHKITKRGQNVTFRCDPISEHNRLYWYRQTLGQGPEFLTYFQNEAQLEKSRLLSDRFSAERPKGSFSTLEIQRTEQGDSAMYLCASRTGNENIQYFGAGTRLSVL.

This clonotype was seen a few times. V usage is TRBV11-3 and J usage is TRBJ1-5, with D possibly being TRBD1 (5 bases). The CDR3 sequence is 15 residues long. V was trimmed by 5 bases and J by 2 bases, leaving 13 bases between them. Germline-derived CDR1 and CDR2 are SGHNT and YENEEA. The CDR3 reads CASSLRRGGNQPQHF. The CDR3 nucleotides read TGTGCCAGCAGCCTACGACGGGGGGGCAATCAGCCCCAGCATTTT.

The J gene is TRBJ2-7, the V gene TRBV27; possible D gene TRBD1, 6 bases. V was pared by 4 bases and J by 11 bases, with 21 bases between. This CDR3 is built from 14 residues. Germline V gene sequence: CDR1 MNHEY, CDR2 SMNVEV (reference sequence). CDR3 sequence (DNA): TGTGCCAGCAGTTCTGGACAGACGGGACCCAAGGAGTACTTC. It codes for CASSSGQTGPKEYF.

This clonotype was observed a handful of times. The chain has TRBV28 and TRBJ1-6; 10 bases match TRBD1. CDR1 and CDR2 (germline): MDHEN, SYDVKM. CDR3 size: 17 residues. The junction had 18 bases not matched to a gene; V was cut back by 5 bases and J by 14 bases. The CDR3 DNA sequence: TGTGCCAGCAGTCCCGGGACAGGGGCCCCGACAAGATCATCCCTCCACTTT. Encoded protein: CASSPGTGAPTRSSLHF.